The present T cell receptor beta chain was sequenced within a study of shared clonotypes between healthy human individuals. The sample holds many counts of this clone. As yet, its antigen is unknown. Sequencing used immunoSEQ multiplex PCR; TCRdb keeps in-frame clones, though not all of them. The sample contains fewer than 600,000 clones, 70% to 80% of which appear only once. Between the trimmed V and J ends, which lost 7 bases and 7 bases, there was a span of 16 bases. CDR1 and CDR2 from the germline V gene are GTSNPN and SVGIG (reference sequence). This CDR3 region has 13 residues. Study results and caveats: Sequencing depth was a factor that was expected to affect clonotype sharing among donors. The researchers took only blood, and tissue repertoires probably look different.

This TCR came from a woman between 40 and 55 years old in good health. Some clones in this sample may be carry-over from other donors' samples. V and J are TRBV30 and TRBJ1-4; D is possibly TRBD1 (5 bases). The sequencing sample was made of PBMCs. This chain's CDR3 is CAYGRGYSEKLFF. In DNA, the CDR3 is TGTGCCTACGGACGGGGGTATAGTGAAAAACTGTTTTTT.